This passage covers 31 T cell receptor beta chains from one sample sequenced in a study of CD8+ T cells in alopecia areata. Extracted RNA was reverse transcribed, and the resulting cDNA served as sequencing template. Clones were read by immunoSEQ multiplex PCR, and TCRdb kept only the in-frame ones, dropping some. The table lists about 150,000 clones, 40% to 65% of them singletons. Sequencing used CD8+ T cells sorted from blood, obtained at week 0. The receptors were sampled from a human donor with alopecia areata.

This clone has more than one count but fewer than ten. The rearrangement uses TRBV5-6 and TRBJ2-1; tentatively, D is TRBD2 (7 bases). V gave up 3 bases and J gave up 9 bases, with 22 bases separating them. CDR1 is SGHDT and CDR2 is YYEEEE in the germline V gene. The CDR3 runs to 16 residues. The CDR3 reads CASSWAQAGADGEQFF. As DNA, the CDR3 is TGTGCCAGCAGCTGGGCCCAGGCGGGGGCCGACGGTGAGCAGTTCTTC. Full variable domain (outside the CDR3, taken from reference TRBV5-6 and TRBJ2-1): DAGVTQSPTHLIKTRGQQVTLRCSPKSGHDTVSWYQQALGQGPQFIFQYYEEEERQRGNFPDRFSGHQFPNYSSELNVNALLLGDSALYLCASSWAQAGADGEQFFGPGTRLTVL.

This clone has a handful of counts. The V gene is TRBV14, the J gene TRBJ2-7; 8 nucleotides agree with TRBD1. This CDR3 is 16 amino acids long. Germline-derived CDR1 and CDR2 are SGHDN and FVKESK. V lost 0 bases, J lost 3 bases, and 7 bases stayed unmatched. Here the CDR3 DNA reads TGTGCCAGCAGCCAAGATAGGAGCAGGGGGCTCTACGAGCAGTACTTC. Translation gives CASSQDRSRGLYEQYF.

The rearrangement uses TRBV7-2 and TRBJ2-1; 11 bases are a match to TRBD2. CDR3 length: 18 residues. The V and J ends lost 2 bases and 2 bases, in that order; junction bases with no gene match: 8. The germline gives CDR1 SGHTA, CDR2 FQGNSA. The DNA for the CDR3 is TGTGCCAGCAGCTTATCCCGGATAGCGGGGGGGCCCTACAATGAGCAGTTCTTC. Its protein is CASSLSRIAGGPYNEQFF.

The chain combines TRBV6-6 with TRBJ2-7; 8 bases are a match to TRBD1. This CDR3 region has 15 residues. The V gene end was trimmed by 5 bases and the J gene end by 3 bases; junction bases not matched to a gene: 9. Germline CDR1 is MNHNY and CDR2 is SVGAGI (reference sequence). Written as DNA, the CDR3 is TGTGCCAGCAGTCAAACCGGGACAGGCGGCTACGAGCAGTACTTC. It is translated as CASSQTGTGGYEQYF.

The J gene is TRBJ1-1, the V gene TRBV6-5; D is undetermined. This CDR3 is built from 11 residues. Germline V gene sequence: CDR1 MNHEY, CDR2 SVGAGI. V was cut by 7 bases and J by 7 bases, with 10 bases left in between. The CDR3: CASIRDGEAFF. The CDR3 DNA sequence: TGTGCCAGCATCCGGGATGGTGAAGCTTTCTTT.

To note about this clone: The sample holds other DNA sequences that translate to the same CDR3. The chain has TRBV29-1 and TRBJ1-1; no clear D gene. The CDR3 length is 10 residues. The germline V gene has CDR1 SQVTM and CDR2 ANQGSEA. V was shortened by 4 bases and J by 5 bases, with 5 bases between the two germline ends. The CDR3: CSVGGTEAFF. The DNA of the CDR3 is TGCAGCGTTGGCGGAACTGAAGCTTTCTTT.

Concerning this clone: Other nucleotide sequences from this sample produce the same CDR3. The V gene is TRBV11-2, the J gene TRBJ1-2; D gene ambiguous. Trimming took 4 bases from V and 0 from J, leaving 6 bases between them. Per the germline V gene, CDR1 is SGHAT and CDR2 is FQNNGV. There are 13 residues in the CDR3. CDR3 loop: CASSSGTNYGYTF. CDR3 DNA: TGTGCCAGCAGCTCGGGCACTAACTATGGCTACACCTTC.

The V gene is TRBV7-6, the J gene TRBJ2-7, with TRBD1 matching over 8 bases. The junction had 5 bases not matched to a gene; V was cut back by 5 bases and J by 2 bases. Germline V gene sequence: CDR1 SGHVS, CDR2 FNYEAQ. The CDR3 sequence is 14 residues long. The CDR3 DNA reads as TGTGCCAGCAGCCCCGGGACAGGTCCCTACGAGCAGTACTTC. This gives the protein CASSPGTGPYEQYF.

The rearrangement uses TRBV7-6 and TRBJ2-3; unclear D gene. Between the trimmed V and J ends, which lost 3 bases and 5 bases, there was a span of 9 bases. Germline V gene lookup returns CDR1 SGHVS and CDR2 FNYEAQ. The CDR3 sequence is 13 residues long. CDR3 in DNA: TGTGCCAGCAGCTTTGAAGTCTTAGATACGCAGTATTTT. It yields the protein CASSFEVLDTQYF.

This chain connects TRBV4-3 to TRBJ1-2; a possible D gene is TRBD1 (6 bases). Trimming removed 3 bases at V and 2 bases at J, with 10 bases between. Germline V gene lookup returns CDR1 LGHNA and CDR2 YSLEER. The CDR3 has 14 amino acids. The CDR3: CASSHQQGNYGYTF. As DNA, the CDR3 is TGCGCCAGCAGCCACCAACAGGGAAACTATGGCTACACCTTC.

The genes are TRBV29-1 and TRBJ2-2, with a weak D call TRBD1 (6 bases). Germline CDR1 SQVTM, CDR2 ANQGSEA. Trimming stripped 3 bases from V and 6 bases from J, with 11 bases between. The CDR3 contains 13 residues. CDR3 nucleotide sequence: TGCAGCGTTGATGGCAGGGGCCCCGGGGAGCTGTTTTTT. It encodes CSVDGRGPGELFF.

As concerns this clone: Other DNA variants within this sample encode the same CDR3. The rearrangement joins TRBV30 to TRBJ1-1; the D is unclear. Trimming left V 0 bases short and J 1 base short, with 6 bases between. The CDR3 consists of 13 residues. In germline, CDR1 is GTSNPN, CDR2 SVGIG (reference sequence). The CDR3 DNA reads TGTGCCTGGAGTGTAGTAGAGAACACTGAAGCTTTCTTT. This sequence encodes CAWSVVENTEAFF.

A note on this clone: Other nucleotide sequences in the sample specify the same CDR3. V usage is TRBV7-2 and J usage is TRBJ1-2; D might be TRBD1 (6 bases). Germline lookup yields CDR1 SGHTA and CDR2 FQGNSA. The CDR3 length is 14 residues. The ends were cut back, 5 bases at V and 3 bases at J, with 13 bases in the middle. The CDR3: CASSGTGGDYGYTF. The CDR3, as DNA: TGTGCCAGCAGCGGTACGGGGGGCGACTATGGCTACACCTTC.

The chain has TRBV4-3 and TRBJ1-6; TRBD1 is a possible D gene (6 bases). CDR3 length: 15 amino acids. Looked up from germline, CDR1 is LGHNA and CDR2 is YSLEER. V was shortened by 0 bases and J by 10 bases, with 13 bases between the two germline ends. CDR3 bases: TGCGCCAGCAGCCAAGATAGGGGGATCAACTCACCCCTCCACTTT. Translation gives CASSQDRGINSPLHF.

The chain is built from TRBV4-3 and TRBJ2-7; perhaps TRBD2 as D (6 bases). The germline V gene encodes CDR1 LGHNA and CDR2 YSLEER. Trimming cost V 0 bases and J 5 bases, with 23 bases left between them. The CDR3 totals 18 residues. Written as DNA, the CDR3 is TGCGCCAGCAGCCAAGATATGGGCCGACTAGGTCTGAGCCACGAGCAGTACTTC. Its protein product is CASSQDMGRLGLSHEQYF.

This clone turned up a few times. The rearrangement links TRBV27 to TRBJ1-2; 8 bases are shared with TRBD1. V lost 4 bases to trimming and J lost 0 bases; unmatched junction nucleotides: 10. Germline values: CDR1 MNHEY, CDR2 SMNVEV (reference sequence). The CDR3 has 17 amino acids. CDR3 protein: CASSSRGRGDANYGYTF. For the CDR3, the DNA is TGTGCCAGCAGTTCCAGGGGGCGCGGGGACGCTAACTATGGCTACACCTTC.

This chain joins TRBV30 and TRBJ1-1; the D gene is possibly TRBD1 (5 bases). CDR1 is GTSNPN and CDR2 is SVGIG in the germline V gene (reference sequence). The germline V and J ends were trimmed by 3 bases and 6 bases, with 11 bases remaining between them. This CDR3 spans 12 amino acids. The CDR3 loop is CAWSPTVSEAFF. CDR3 DNA: TGTGCCTGGAGCCCGACAGTTTCTGAAGCTTTCTTT.

The chain carries TRBV30 and TRBJ2-1; D unresolved. This CDR3 has 16 amino acids. V lost 2 bases and J lost 2, with 16 bases in between. Germline CDR1 and CDR2: GTSNPN and SVGIG (reference sequence). In DNA form, the CDR3 reads TGTGCCTGGAGTCCGTCGTCTCCCCTCCCCTACAATGAGCAGTTCTTC. This gives the protein CAWSPSSPLPYNEQFF.

V and J are TRBV27 and TRBJ2-3; no definite D call. This CDR3 is built from 11 residues. The germline V gene encodes CDR1 MNHEY and CDR2 SMNVEV (reference sequence). Between the trimmed V and J ends, which lost 8 bases and 7 bases, there was a span of 10 bases. CDR3 DNA sequence: TGTGCCAGCGCTACACGGAATACGCAGTATTTT. Its translation: CASATRNTQYF.

This clone has more than one count but fewer than ten. The V gene is TRBV29-1, the J gene TRBJ2-1; TRBD2 is a possible D gene (6 bases). Between the trimmed V and J ends, which lost 3 bases and 4 bases, there was a span of 13 bases. The CDR3 consists of 14 residues. Germline CDR1 is SQVTM and CDR2 is ANQGSEA. The CDR3 sequence: CSVDSRGSYNEQFF. In DNA, the CDR3 is TGCAGCGTTGATTCCCGGGGGTCATACAATGAGCAGTTCTTC.

The rearrangement joins TRBV6-5 to TRBJ1-2; D gene uncertain. V lost 0 bases to trimming and J lost 8 bases, with 10 bases between them. This CDR3 comprises 13 residues. The germline gives CDR1 MNHEY, CDR2 SVGAGI. CDR3 sequence reads: CASSYSTGRGYTF. Here the CDR3 DNA reads TGTGCCAGCAGTTACTCGACCGGGAGGGGCTACACCTTC.

The V call is TRBV7-9, the J call TRBJ2-2; weak D call: TRBD1 (6 bases). The V end was cut by 0 bases, the J end by 0 bases, with 17 bases between. Germline assignment: CDR1 SEHNR and CDR2 FQNEAQ (reference sequence). The CDR3 spans 19 residues. The CDR3 region has the DNA TGTGCCAGCAGCTTAGCGGGGACACTCGGTTTCGCGAACACCGGGGAGCTGTTTTTT. Amino acid sequence: CASSLAGTLGFANTGELFF.

The J gene is TRBJ1-5, the V gene TRBV30; 7 positions agree with TRBD1. The CDR3 has 13 residues. Germline CDR1 GTSNPN, CDR2 SVGIG (reference sequence). V lost 2 bases, J lost 4 bases, and 2 bases stayed unmatched. The CDR3 bases are TGTGCCTGGAGTCCAGGGGGGAATCAGCCCCAGCATTTT. Translated, it gives CAWSPGGNQPQHF.

The chain recombines TRBV19 with TRBJ1-1; unclear D gene. Trimming pared 3 bases from V and 3 bases from J, leaving 8 bases between. The CDR3 spans 13 residues. Looked up from germline, CDR1 is LNHDA and CDR2 is SQIVND (reference sequence). CDR3 bases: TGTGCCAGTAGTATTATCGGGGACACTGAAGCTTTCTTT. This encodes CASSIIGDTEAFF.

The chain is built from TRBV10-2 and TRBJ1-2; D possibly corresponds to TRBD1 (6 bases). Germline CDR1 and CDR2: WSHSY and SAAADI. With 8 bases removed from V and 2 bases from J, the gap between germline ends came to 12 bases. CDR3 length: 13 amino acids. CDR3 in DNA: TGCGCCAGCGGCCAGGGACAAAACTATGGCTACACCTTC. Its translation is CASGQGQNYGYTF.

The chain employs TRBV4-3 and TRBJ2-5, with D maybe TRBD1 (6 bases). This CDR3 has 15 residues. Trimming stripped 0 bases from V and 7 bases from J, with 15 bases between. Per the germline V gene, CDR1 is LGHNA and CDR2 is YSLEER. CDR3: CASSQETGEEVTQYF. CDR3 bases: TGCGCCAGCAGCCAAGAGACAGGAGAGGAGGTGACCCAGTACTTC.

The chain joins TRBV10-1 to TRBJ2-1, with a tentative D call TRBD2 (5 bases). This CDR3 region has 16 residues. Germline V gene data show CDR1 as WNHNN and CDR2 as SYGVQD (reference sequence). Trimming took off 0 bases at V and 3 bases at J, with 12 bases between the two ends. CDR3 loop: CASSESSRDFYNEQFF. Written as DNA, the CDR3 is TGCGCCAGCAGTGAGTCGTCCCGGGATTTCTACAATGAGCAGTTCTTC.

In DNA form, the CDR3 reads TGTGCCAGCAGTCCGCAGGGAATGAACACTGAAGCTTTCTTT. It codes for CASSPQGMNTEAFF. The gene calls are TRBV6-5 and TRBJ1-1, with D perhaps matching TRBD1 (5 bases). The CDR3 contains 14 residues. The V and J ends lost 5 bases and 0 bases respectively, with 10 bases between them. Germline V gene data show CDR1 as MNHEY and CDR2 as SVGAGI.

The CDR3 loop is CASMGEMGDEQYF. In DNA form, the CDR3 reads TGTGCCAGCATGGGTGAGATGGGGGACGAGCAGTACTTC. J is TRBJ2-7 and V is TRBV2; perhaps D is TRBD1 or TRBD2 (5 bases each). CDR1 and CDR2 (germline): SNHLY, FYNNEI. Trimming took off 7 bases at V and 5 bases at J, with 15 bases between the two ends. This CDR3 has 13 amino acids.

This clone appeared a few times. The chain is built from TRBV7-9 and TRBJ1-6, with D unclear. Germline V gene data show CDR1 as SEHNR and CDR2 as FQNEAQ (reference sequence). The CDR3 spans 14 residues. The V end was cut by 6 bases, the J end by 0 bases, with 6 bases between. CDR3 coding DNA: TGTGCCAGCAGTCCAGACTCCTATAATTCACCCCTCCACTTT. It yields the protein CASSPDSYNSPLHF.

The chain links TRBV29-1 to TRBJ2-7; D not resolved. CDR1 and CDR2 (germline): SQVTM, ANQGSEA. This CDR3 is 14 amino acids long. Trimming took 1 base from V and 3 from J, leaving 13 bases between them. The CDR3 spells CSVEVENSRYEQYF. DNA of the CDR3: TGCAGCGTTGAAGTTGAGAACAGCCGCTACGAGCAGTACTTC.